The 27 T cell receptor beta chains listed next were all sequenced from one sample in a study of blood T cells in healthy people across ages. Primed by a sample-barcoded 5' primer and a J-beta primer mix, a second PCR proceeded for 7 to 11 cycles. MiXCR, applied by TCRdb to the 5' RACE reads, yields one record per CDR3 protein. The sample comprises around 900,000 distinct CDR3 sequences, about 53% of which are singletons, and about 22% rests with the top ten. Material for sequencing was blood. All receptors derive from a woman in her fifties or sixties in good health.

There are a few counts of this clonotype. V and J are TRBV7-2 and TRBJ2-2, with a possible D match to TRBD1 (5 bases). Germline values: CDR1 SGHTA, CDR2 FQGNSA. Trimming removed 5 bases from V and 6 bases from J, with 13 bases in between. The CDR3 length is 14 residues. The CDR3 sequence: CASSPLGHAGELFF. The CDR3 DNA is TGTGCCAGCAGCCCTCTGGGGCACGCCGGGGAGCTGTTTTTT.

The gene calls are TRBV9 and TRBJ2-3; the D is unclear. The V and J ends lost 0 bases and 6 bases respectively, with 11 bases between them. The germline CDR1 and CDR2 sequences are SGDLS and YYNGEE. This CDR3 spans 14 amino acids. CDR3 in amino acids: CASSVAAQRDTQYF. CDR3 DNA: TGTGCCAGCAGCGTAGCTGCGCAGAGGGATACGCAGTATTTT.

The chain links TRBV10-1 to TRBJ2-7; 9 positions agree with TRBD1. The V segment lost 6 bases and the J segment 5 bases; nucleotides outside the gene matches: 8. The CDR3 spans 14 residues. The germline V gene encodes CDR1 WNHNN and CDR2 SYGVQD (reference sequence). CDR3 residues: CASSPGQGSDEQYF. For the CDR3, the DNA is TGCGCCAGCAGCCCTGGACAGGGGAGCGACGAGCAGTACTTC.

This rearrangement joins TRBV13 to TRBJ2-3, with 9 bases that match TRBD1. This CDR3 spans 16 amino acids. Germline V gene lookup returns CDR1 PRHDT and CDR2 FYEKMQ (reference sequence). V was pared by 4 bases and J by 6 bases, with 11 bases of the junction left unmatched. CDR3 amino acids: CASSSLTGGVLDTQYF. The CDR3 DNA is TGTGCCAGCAGCTCCCTGACAGGGGGTGTTTTGGATACGCAGTATTTT.

This clonotype appeared a few times. The rearrangement links TRBV10-3 to TRBJ1-1; no clear D. Germline V lookup: CDR1 ENHRY, CDR2 SYGVKD. V was cut by 0 bases and J by 1 base, with 9 bases left in between. The CDR3 is 15 residues long. The CDR3 reads CAISESAVRNTEAFF. DNA for the CDR3: TGTGCCATCAGTGAGTCCGCGGTGCGGAACACTGAAGCTTTCTTT.

The V and J genes are TRBV4-3 and TRBJ2-2; TRBD1 aligns across 9 bases. The CDR3 sequence is 15 residues long. V gave up 3 bases and J gave up 5 bases; unmatched junction bases: 4. Germline V CDR1 and CDR2: LGHNA, YSLEER. The CDR3 region is CASSHGQGSTGELFF. CDR3 DNA sequence: TGCGCCAGCAGCCACGGACAGGGGTCAACCGGGGAGCTGTTTTTT.

A few counts support this clonotype. The chain has TRBV20-1 and TRBJ2-7; TRBD2 matches at 9 bases. This CDR3 is 13 amino acids long. The V gene end was trimmed by 5 bases and the J gene end by 2 bases; junction bases not matched to a gene: 4. Per germline, CDR1 DFQATT and CDR2 SNEGSKA (reference sequence). The CDR3 sequence: CSAHSGRAYEQYF. The CDR3 coding sequence is TGCAGTGCTCATAGCGGGAGAGCCTACGAGCAGTACTTC.

The rearrangement uses TRBV3-1 and TRBJ2-5, with D possibly TRBD2 on 6 matching bases. Germline V gene lookup returns CDR1 LGHDT and CDR2 YNNKEL (reference sequence). This CDR3 is 15 amino acids long. Trimming pared 4 bases from V and 5 bases from J, leaving 17 bases between. This CDR3 reads CASSRLGGGLETQYF. As DNA, the CDR3 is TGTGCCAGCAGCCGTCTGGGGGGAGGATTGGAGACCCAGTACTTC.

The chain is built from TRBV6-5 and TRBJ2-1; the match to TRBD1 covers 7 bases. The ends lost 2 bases at V and 12 bases at J; junction bases unmatched: 16. Germline CDR1 is MNHEY and CDR2 is SVGAGI. This CDR3 is built from 16 residues. The CDR3 loop reads CASSYAIFRDSELQFF. The DNA for the CDR3 is TGTGCCAGCAGTTACGCAATTTTCCGGGACAGCGAGCTGCAGTTCTTC.

This chain links TRBV20-1 with TRBJ2-1, with D unclear. Deletions cut 5 bases from V and 6 bases from J, with 17 bases between. Looked up from germline, CDR1 is DFQATT and CDR2 is SNEGSKA (reference sequence). The CDR3 consists of 14 residues. The CDR3 DNA reads as TGCAGTGCTTCCAACCCCAACGCACCCAATGAGCAGTTCTTC. It is translated as CSASNPNAPNEQFF.

Turning to this clonotype: A single base separates this from a much larger clone, so it may be a read error. The chain combines TRBV20-1 with TRBJ2-1; 10 bases match TRBD2. The CDR3 covers 18 residues. The germline gives CDR1 DFQATT, CDR2 SNEGSKA (reference sequence). The CDR3 sequence: CSTRDNNPTSGAYNEQFF. CDR3 in DNA: TGCAGTACTAGAGATAATAACCCTACTAGCGGGGCCTACAATGAGCAGTTCTTC.

The rearrangement links TRBV29-1 to TRBJ2-1; the match to TRBD2 covers 7 bases. This CDR3 contains 18 residues. Per germline, CDR1 SQVTM and CDR2 ANQGSEA. V trimming: 6 bases; J trimming: 12 bases; junction bases outside the gene matches: 29. The DNA for the CDR3 is TGCAGCGTAAGGGGCCGGAAACGACTAGCATCCCCCCTGACGATGCAGTTCTTC. This sequence encodes CSVRGRKRLASPLTMQFF.

The chain combines TRBV15 with TRBJ2-2; D unclear. Trimming pared 0 bases from V and 5 bases from J, leaving 10 bases between. The CDR3 is 15 amino acids. Per the germline V gene, CDR1 is LNHNV and CDR2 is YYDKDF (reference sequence). The CDR3 loop reads CATSRDLRRTGELFF. Written as DNA, the CDR3 is TGTGCCACCAGCAGAGATCTTCGTCGAACCGGGGAGCTGTTTTTT.

Ten or more counts support this clonotype. This chain connects TRBV3-1 to TRBJ2-6; the D gene is possibly TRBD2 (5 bases). Trimming took off 3 bases at V and 3 bases at J, with 9 bases between the two ends. The CDR3 has 15 amino acids. Germline V gene sequence: CDR1 LGHDT, CDR2 YNNKEL (reference sequence). Written as DNA, the CDR3 is TGTGCCAGCAGCCATACCCGGGATGGGGCCAACGTCCTGACTTTC. It encodes CASSHTRDGANVLTF.

The J gene is TRBJ1-5, the V gene TRBV28; D unresolved. Germline lookup yields CDR1 MDHEN and CDR2 SYDVKM. Deletions cut 8 bases from V and 1 base from J, with 12 bases between. CDR3 size: 14 residues. The CDR3 region is CASRGEGSNQPQHF. The CDR3, as DNA: TGTGCCAGCCGTGGAGAGGGCAGCAATCAGCCCCAGCATTTT.

This clonotype was detected a few times. The rearrangement uses TRBV4-3 and TRBJ2-3, with TRBD2 as a possible D gene (5 bases). CDR3 length: 16 residues. Germline assignment: CDR1 LGHNA and CDR2 YSLEER. Trimming pared 0 bases from V and 3 bases from J, leaving 13 bases between. The CDR3 coding sequence is TGCGCCAGCAGCCAAGATTCGGGGTTCGGGACAGATACGCAGTATTTT. Protein: CASSQDSGFGTDTQYF.

This clonotype was detected only a few times. This rearrangement joins TRBV7-2 to TRBJ2-1; no clear D. CDR1 and CDR2 from the germline V gene are SGHTA and FQGNSA. This CDR3 has 13 residues. With 4 bases removed from V and 8 bases from J, the gap between germline ends came to 12 bases. The CDR3 DNA reads TGTGCCAGCAGCTCGACTGGCTTCGATGAGCAGTTCTTC. Its protein is CASSSTGFDEQFF.

This chain links TRBV3-1 with TRBJ1-1; D is unresolved. Trimming removed 4 bases at V and 3 bases at J, with 18 bases between. The CDR3 sequence is 16 residues long. The germline V gene encodes CDR1 LGHDT and CDR2 YNNKEL (reference sequence). In DNA form, the CDR3 reads TGTGCCAGCAGCCCCCAAAGGCCGGGGAGATACACTGAAGCTTTCTTT. This translates into CASSPQRPGRYTEAFF.

The V call is TRBV12-3 or TRBV12-4, the J call TRBJ1-2, with D possibly TRBD1 on 6 matching bases. Trimming took off 6 bases at V and 7 bases at J, with 18 bases between the two ends. The CDR3 runs to 14 residues. The CDR3 DNA follows: TGTGCCAGCAGCGGGCGTACTTCAGGGGTTGGCTACACCTTC. This gives the protein CASSGRTSGVGYTF.

The chain couples TRBV7-2 to TRBJ1-6, with D maybe TRBD1 (6 bases). The CDR3 is 13 residues long. Germline V gives CDR1 SGHTA, CDR2 FQGNSA. The V and J ends lost 5 bases and 8 bases respectively, with 10 bases between them. Here the CDR3 DNA reads TGTGCCAGCAGCGCAAAGGGGGATTCACCCCTCCACTTT. Amino acids: CASSAKGDSPLHF.

The sample holds many counts of this clonotype. The chain combines TRBV20-1 with TRBJ2-4, with D unclear. V was clipped by 0 bases and J by 1 base, with 7 bases between them. CDR1 is DFQATT and CDR2 is SNEGSKA in the germline V gene (reference sequence). The CDR3 length is 14 residues. The CDR3 DNA follows: TGCAGTGCTAGAGATGGAAGGGCCAAAAACATTCAGTACTTC. Residues: CSARDGRAKNIQYF.

This chain uses TRBV4-1 with TRBJ1-2; TRBD1 is a possible D gene (6 bases). The ends were cut back, 0 bases at V and 7 bases at J, with 9 bases in the middle. Per the germline V gene, CDR1 is MGHRA and CDR2 is YSYEKL. The CDR3 has 13 amino acids. CDR3 coding DNA: TGCGCCAGCAGCCAAGAAGGGGGATTTGGCTACACCTTC. Translation gives CASSQEGGFGYTF.

This rearrangement joins TRBV5-1 to TRBJ2-7; D is uncertain. There are 14 residues in the CDR3. Germline CDR1 reads SGHRS; CDR2 reads YFSETQ. V gave up 0 bases and J gave up 2 bases, with 9 bases separating them. CDR3 region: CASSLVSETYEQYF. CDR3 DNA: TGCGCCAGCAGCTTGGTGTCGGAAACCTACGAGCAGTACTTC. Filled out from reference TRBV5-1 and TRBJ2-7, the complete variable domain reads KAGVTQTPRYLIKTRGQQVTLSCSPISGHRSVSWYQQTPGQGLQFLFEYFSETQRNKGNFPGRFSGRQFSNSRSEMNVSTLELGDSALYLCASSLVSETYEQYFGPGTRLTVT.

The rearrangement links TRBV4-3 to TRBJ2-5, with a possible D match to TRBD1 (5 bases). Germline values: CDR1 LGHNA, CDR2 YSLEER. The CDR3 has 13 amino acids. Trimming removed 0 bases from V and 4 bases from J, with 6 bases in between. The CDR3 is CASSQEQAETQYF. The CDR3 nucleotides are TGCGCCAGCAGCCAAGAACAGGCAGAGACCCAGTACTTC.

The gene calls are TRBV14 and TRBJ2-1; 7 nucleotides agree with TRBD2. Per germline, CDR1 SGHDN and CDR2 FVKESK. This CDR3 region has 16 residues. V shed 3 bases, J shed 2 bases, and the junction held 7 bases outside the gene matches. CDR3 in amino acids: CASSQFREVAYNEQFF. The CDR3 region has the DNA TGTGCCAGCAGCCAGTTTCGGGAGGTCGCCTACAATGAGCAGTTCTTC.

In this sample, this clonotype turned up once. CDR3 amino acids: CASRWTDYNEQFF. CDR3 sequence (DNA): TGCGCCAGCAGGTGGACGGACTACAATGAGCAGTTCTTC. The chain couples TRBV10-2 to TRBJ2-1; D remains unclear. The CDR3 loop spans 13 amino acids. V was trimmed by 6 bases and J by 3 bases, leaving 9 bases between them. Germline-derived CDR1 and CDR2 are WSHSY and SAAADI.

This chain links TRBV30 with TRBJ2-3, with D possibly being TRBD1 (6 bases). This CDR3 contains 14 residues. The V end lost 2 bases, the J end lost 6 bases, and 15 bases lay between the germline ends. Germline V gene data show CDR1 as GTSNPN and CDR2 as SVGIG (reference sequence). The CDR3 region is CAWSHGAGDDTQYF. CDR3 coding DNA: TGTGCCTGGAGTCATGGGGCAGGGGACGATACGCAGTATTTT.